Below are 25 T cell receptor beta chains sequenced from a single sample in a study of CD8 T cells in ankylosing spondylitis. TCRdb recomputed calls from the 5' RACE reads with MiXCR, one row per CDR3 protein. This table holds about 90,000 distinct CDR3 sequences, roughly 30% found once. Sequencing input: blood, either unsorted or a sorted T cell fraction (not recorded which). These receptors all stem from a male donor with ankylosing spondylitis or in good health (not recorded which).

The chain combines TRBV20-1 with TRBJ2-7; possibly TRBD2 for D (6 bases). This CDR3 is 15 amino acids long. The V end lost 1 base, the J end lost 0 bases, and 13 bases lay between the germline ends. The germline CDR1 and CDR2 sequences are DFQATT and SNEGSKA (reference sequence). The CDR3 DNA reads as TGCAGTGCTAGAGGGGAGAGGCGGGACTCCTACGAGCAGTACTTC. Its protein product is CSARGERRDSYEQYF.

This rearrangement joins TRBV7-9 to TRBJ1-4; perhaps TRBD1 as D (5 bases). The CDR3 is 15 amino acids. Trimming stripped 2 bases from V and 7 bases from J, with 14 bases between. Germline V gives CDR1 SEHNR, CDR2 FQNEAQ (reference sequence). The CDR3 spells CASSLSSGRAEKLFF. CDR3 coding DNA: TGTGCCAGCAGCTTATCTTCGGGACGCGCTGAAAAACTGTTTTTT. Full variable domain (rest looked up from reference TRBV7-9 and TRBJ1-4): DTGVSQNPRHKITKRGQNVTFRCDPISEHNRLYWYRQTLGQGPEFLTYFQNEAQLEKSRLLSDRFSAERPKGSFSTLEIQRTEQGDSAMYLCASSLSSGRAEKLFFGSGTQLSVL.

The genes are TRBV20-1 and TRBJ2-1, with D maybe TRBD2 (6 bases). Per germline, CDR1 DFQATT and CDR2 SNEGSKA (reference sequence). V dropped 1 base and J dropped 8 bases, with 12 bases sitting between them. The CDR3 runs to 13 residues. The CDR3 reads CSARAGSSDEQFF. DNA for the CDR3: TGCAGTGCTAGAGCCGGGAGTAGCGATGAGCAGTTCTTC.

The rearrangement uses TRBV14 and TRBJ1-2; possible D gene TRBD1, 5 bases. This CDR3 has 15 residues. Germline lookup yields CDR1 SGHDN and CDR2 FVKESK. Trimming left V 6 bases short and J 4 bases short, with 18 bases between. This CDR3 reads CASRDGATASYGYTF. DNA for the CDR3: TGTGCCAGCAGGGACGGTGCGACAGCCAGCTATGGCTACACCTTC.

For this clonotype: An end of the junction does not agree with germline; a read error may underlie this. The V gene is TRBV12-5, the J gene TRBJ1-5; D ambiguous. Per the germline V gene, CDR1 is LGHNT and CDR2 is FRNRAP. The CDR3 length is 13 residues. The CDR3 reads CVSAGKGRQPQHF. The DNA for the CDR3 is TGTGTTAGTGCTGGAAAGGGTCGCCAGCCCCAGCATTTT.

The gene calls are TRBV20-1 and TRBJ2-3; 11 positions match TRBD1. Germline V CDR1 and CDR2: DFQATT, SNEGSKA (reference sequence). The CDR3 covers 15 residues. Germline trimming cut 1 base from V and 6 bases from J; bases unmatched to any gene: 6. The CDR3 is CSARGGTGGSDTQYF. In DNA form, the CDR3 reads TGCAGTGCTAGAGGGGGGACAGGGGGGTCGGATACGCAGTATTTT.

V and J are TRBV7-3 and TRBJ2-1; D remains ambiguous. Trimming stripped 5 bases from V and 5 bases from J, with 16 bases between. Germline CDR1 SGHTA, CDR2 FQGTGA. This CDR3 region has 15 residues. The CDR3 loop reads CASSLSGSLNNEQFF. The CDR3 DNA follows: TGTGCCAGCAGCCTAAGTGGGTCCCTTAACAATGAGCAGTTCTTC. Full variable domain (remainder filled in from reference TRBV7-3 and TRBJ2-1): GAGVSQTPSNKVTEKGKYVELRCDPISGHTALYWYRQSLGQGPEFLIYFQGTGAADDSGLPNDRFFAVRPEGSVSTLKIQRTERGDSAVYLCASSLSGSLNNEQFFGPGTRLTVL.

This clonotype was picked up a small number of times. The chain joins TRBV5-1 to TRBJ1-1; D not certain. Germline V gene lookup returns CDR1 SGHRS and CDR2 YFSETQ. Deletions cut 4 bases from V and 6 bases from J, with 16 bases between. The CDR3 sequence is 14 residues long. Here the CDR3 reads CASSRDGERAEAFF. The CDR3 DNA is TGCGCCAGCAGCCGCGACGGGGAGCGGGCTGAAGCTTTCTTT.

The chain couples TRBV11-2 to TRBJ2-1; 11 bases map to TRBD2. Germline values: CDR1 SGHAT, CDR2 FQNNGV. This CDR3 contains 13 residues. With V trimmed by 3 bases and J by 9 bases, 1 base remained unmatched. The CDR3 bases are TGTGCCAGCAGCTTTAGCGGGGGGGCTGAGCAGTTCTTC. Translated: CASSFSGGAEQFF.

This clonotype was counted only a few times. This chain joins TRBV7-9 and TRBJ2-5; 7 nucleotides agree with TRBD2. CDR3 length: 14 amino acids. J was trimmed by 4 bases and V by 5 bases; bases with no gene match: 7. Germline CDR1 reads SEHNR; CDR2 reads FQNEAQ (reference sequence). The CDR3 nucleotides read TGTGCCAGCAGCCCCGGATTAGCGGGAGAGACCCAGTACTTC. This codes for CASSPGLAGETQYF.

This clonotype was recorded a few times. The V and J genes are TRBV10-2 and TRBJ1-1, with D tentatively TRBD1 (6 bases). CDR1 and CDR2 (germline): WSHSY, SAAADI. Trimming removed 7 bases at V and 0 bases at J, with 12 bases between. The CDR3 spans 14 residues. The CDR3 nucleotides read TGCGCCAGCACGGTGAGGGGGGTGAACACTGAAGCTTTCTTT. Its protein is CASTVRGVNTEAFF.

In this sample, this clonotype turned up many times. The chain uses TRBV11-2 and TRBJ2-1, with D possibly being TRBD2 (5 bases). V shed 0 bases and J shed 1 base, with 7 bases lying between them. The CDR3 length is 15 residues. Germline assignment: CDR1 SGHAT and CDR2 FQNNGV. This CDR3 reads CASSLESGSYNEQFF. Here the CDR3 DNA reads TGTGCCAGCAGCTTAGAGAGCGGATCCTACAATGAGCAGTTCTTC. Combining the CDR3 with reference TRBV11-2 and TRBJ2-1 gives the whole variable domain EAGVAQSPRYKIIEKRQSVAFWCNPISGHATLYWYQQILGQGPKLLIQFQNNGVVDDSQLPKDRFSAERLKGVDSTLKIQPAKLEDSAVYLCASSLESGSYNEQFFGPGTRLTVL.

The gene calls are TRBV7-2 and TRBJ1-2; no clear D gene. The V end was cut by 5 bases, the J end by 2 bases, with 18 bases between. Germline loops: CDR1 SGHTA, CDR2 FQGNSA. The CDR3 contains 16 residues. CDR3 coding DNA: TGTGCCAGCAGCCAGAGGTCCGGGTCAGCCAACTATGGCTACACCTTC. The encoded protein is CASSQRSGSANYGYTF.

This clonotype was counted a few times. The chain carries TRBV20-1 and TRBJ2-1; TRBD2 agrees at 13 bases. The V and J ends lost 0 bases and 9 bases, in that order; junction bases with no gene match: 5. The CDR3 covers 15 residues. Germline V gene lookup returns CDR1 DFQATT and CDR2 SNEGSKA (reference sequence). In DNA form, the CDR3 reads TGCAGTGCTAGAGATCGGACTAGCGGGAGTAGTGAGCAGTTCTTC. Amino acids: CSARDRTSGSSEQFF.

This CDR3 reads CASRGWADIQYF. DNA of the CDR3: TGTGCCAGTCGAGGTTGGGCGGACATTCAGTACTTC. This rearrangement joins TRBV6-5 to TRBJ2-4, with no clear D. Germline lookup yields CDR1 MNHEY and CDR2 SVGAGI. Trimming took 9 bases from V and 8 from J, leaving 14 bases between them. The CDR3 is made up of 12 amino acids.

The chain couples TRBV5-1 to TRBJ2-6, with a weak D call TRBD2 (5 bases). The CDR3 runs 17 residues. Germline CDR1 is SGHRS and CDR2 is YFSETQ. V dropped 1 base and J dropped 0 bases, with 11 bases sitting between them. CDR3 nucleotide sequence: TGCGCCAGCAGCTTGCGGTCGGGGTTCTCTGGGGCCAACGTCCTGACTTTC. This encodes CASSLRSGFSGANVLTF.

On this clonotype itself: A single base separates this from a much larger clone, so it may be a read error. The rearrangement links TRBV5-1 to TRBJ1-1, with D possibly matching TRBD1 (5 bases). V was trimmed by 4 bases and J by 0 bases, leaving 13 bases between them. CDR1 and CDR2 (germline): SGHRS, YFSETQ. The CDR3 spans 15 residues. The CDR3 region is CASSLSRGMNTEAFF. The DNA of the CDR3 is TGCGCCAGCAGCCTTAGTAGGGGCATGAACACTGAAGCTTTCTTT.

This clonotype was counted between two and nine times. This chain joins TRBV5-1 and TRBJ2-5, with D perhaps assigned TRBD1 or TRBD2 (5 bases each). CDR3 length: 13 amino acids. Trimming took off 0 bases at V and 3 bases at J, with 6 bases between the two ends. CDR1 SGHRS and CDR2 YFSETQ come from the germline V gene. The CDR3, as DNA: TGCGCCAGCAGCTTGGGAGGGGAAGAGACCCAGTACTTC. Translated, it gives CASSLGGEETQYF.

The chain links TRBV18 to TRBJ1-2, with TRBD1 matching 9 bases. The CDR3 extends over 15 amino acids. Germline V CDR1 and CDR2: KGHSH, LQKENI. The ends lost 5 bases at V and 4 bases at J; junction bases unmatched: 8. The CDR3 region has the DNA TGTGCCAGCTCAACCAACAGGGGGCGCGGCTATGGCTACACCTTC. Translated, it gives CASSTNRGRGYGYTF.

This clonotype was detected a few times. The CDR3 region is CASSRKRGIQETQYF. The CDR3 coding sequence is TGTGCCAGCAGCCGAAAGCGGGGCATCCAAGAGACCCAGTACTTC. The chain carries TRBV7-2 and TRBJ2-5; TRBD2 aligns across 7 bases. Germline V gives CDR1 SGHTA, CDR2 FQGNSA. Trimming removed 5 bases from V and 1 base from J; junction bases left unmatched: 7. CDR3 length: 15 amino acids.

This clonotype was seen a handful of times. The chain's CDR3 is CASTQPRYLGDEQFF. The CDR3 DNA follows: TGTGCCAGCACCCAACCCAGGTACTTGGGTGATGAGCAGTTCTTC. The rearrangement joins TRBV7-9 to TRBJ2-1; D call uncertain. CDR3 length: 15 residues. The germline V gene encodes CDR1 SEHNR and CDR2 FQNEAQ (reference sequence). The germline V and J ends were trimmed by 7 bases and 8 bases, with 21 bases remaining between them.

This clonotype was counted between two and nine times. In nucleotides, the CDR3 is TGTGCCAGCAGCTTAGCAACGGGTGGGAGTAATAATTCACCCCTCCACTTT. Its translation is CASSLATGGSNNSPLHF. The rearrangement links TRBV7-6 to TRBJ1-6; D gene unclear. V was clipped by 0 bases and J by 5 bases, with 14 bases between them. Germline CDR1 SGHVS, CDR2 FNYEAQ. This CDR3 is built from 17 residues. Full variable domain (outside the CDR3, taken from reference TRBV7-6 and TRBJ1-6): GAGVSQSPRYKVTKRGQDVALRCDPISGHVSLYWYRQALGQGPEFLTYFNYEAQQDKSGLPNDRFSAERPEGSISTLTIQRTEQRDSAMYRCASSLATGGSNNSPLHFGNGTRLTVT.

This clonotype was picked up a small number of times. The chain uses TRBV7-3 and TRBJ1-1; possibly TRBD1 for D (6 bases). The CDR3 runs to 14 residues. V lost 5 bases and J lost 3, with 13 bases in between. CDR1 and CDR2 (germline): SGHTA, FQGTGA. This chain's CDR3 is CASSLGGRDTEAFF. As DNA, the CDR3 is TGTGCCAGCAGCCTGGGGGGGCGTGACACTGAAGCTTTCTTT.

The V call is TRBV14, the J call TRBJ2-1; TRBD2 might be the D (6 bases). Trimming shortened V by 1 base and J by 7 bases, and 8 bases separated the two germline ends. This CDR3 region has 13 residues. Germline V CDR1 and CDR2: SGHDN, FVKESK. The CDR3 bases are TGTGCCAGCAGCCAAGCCCGGGAGAATGAGCAGTTCTTC. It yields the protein CASSQARENEQFF.

In nucleotides, the CDR3 is TGCGCCAGCAGCTTGCAGTACGGGGGGAATGTACAATGGAAGCAGTTCTTC. Translating gives CASSLQYGGNVQWKQFF. V is TRBV5-1 and J is TRBJ2-1, with 7 bases matching TRBD2. Germline assignment: CDR1 SGHRS and CDR2 YFSETQ. With 1 base clipped from V and 11 bases from J, the junction kept 18 bases outside the gene matches. This CDR3 spans 17 amino acids.